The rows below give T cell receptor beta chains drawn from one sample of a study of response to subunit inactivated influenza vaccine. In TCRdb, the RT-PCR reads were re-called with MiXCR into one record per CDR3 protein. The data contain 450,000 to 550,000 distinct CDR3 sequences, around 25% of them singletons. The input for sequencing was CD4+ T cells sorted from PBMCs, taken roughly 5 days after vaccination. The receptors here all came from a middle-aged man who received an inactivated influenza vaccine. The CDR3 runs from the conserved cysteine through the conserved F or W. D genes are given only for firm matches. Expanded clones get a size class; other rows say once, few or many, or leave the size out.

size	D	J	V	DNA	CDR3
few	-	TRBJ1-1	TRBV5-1	TGCGCCAGCAGCTTCCACGGACGGAACACTGAAGCTTTCTTT	CASSFHGRNTEAFF
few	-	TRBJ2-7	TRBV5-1	TGCGCCAGCAGCATAGACTACCGGGACGGTTATTACGAGCAGTACTTC	CASSIDYRDGYYEQYF
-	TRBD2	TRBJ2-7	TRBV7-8	TGTGCCAGCAGCTTATTGTCTAGCGGGGGTGGCGAGCAGTACTTC	CASSLLSSGGGEQYF
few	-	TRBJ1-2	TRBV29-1	TGCAGCGTCTCTAATCCGGGGAAAGCTAACTATGGCTACACCTTC	CSVSNPGKANYGYTF
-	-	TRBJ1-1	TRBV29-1	TGCAGCGTTGAAGAGGCGGGGGGCACTGAAGCTTTCTTT	CSVEEAGGTEAFF
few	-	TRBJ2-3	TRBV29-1	TGCAGCGTTGAAGGGGGGGCGTCGGCCACAGATACGCAGTATTTT	CSVEGGASATDTQYF
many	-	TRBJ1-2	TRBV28	TGTGCCAGCAGTTTGGGGGGCAAAGAAGGCTACACCTTC	CASSLGGKEGYTF
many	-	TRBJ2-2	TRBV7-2	TGTGCCAGCTCACCGGGCAGGGGAAACACCGGGGAGCTGTTTTTT	CASSPGRGNTGELFF
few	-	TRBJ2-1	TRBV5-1	TGCGCCAGCAGCTTGCCGGCGAATGAGCAGTTCTTC	CASSLPANEQFF
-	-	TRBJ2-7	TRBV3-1	TGTGCCAGCAGCCAAGTGTCCGGGGTCGAGCAGTACTTC	CASSQVSGVEQYF
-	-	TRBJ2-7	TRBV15	TGTGCCACCAGCAGAGATGAAGGGTCCTACGAGCAGTACTTC	CATSRDEGSYEQYF
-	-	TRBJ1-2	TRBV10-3	TGTGCCATCAGTGGGGGCGGGGACGGCACCTTC	CAISGGGDGTF
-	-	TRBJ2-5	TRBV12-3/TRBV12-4	TGTGCCAGCAGTTTAGCCGGTACCCTGGCGGGGGAGACCCAGTACTTC	CASSLAGTLAGETQYF
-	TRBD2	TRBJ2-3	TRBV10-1	TGCGCCAGCATCACCCCTTGGGCTAGCGGGAGGGCCGGCGGCGCAGATACGCAGTATTTT	CASITPWASGRAGGADTQYF
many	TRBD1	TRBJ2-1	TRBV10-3	TGTGCCATCGACCCGGGACAGGGTTTCAATGAGCAGTTCTTC	CAIDPGQGFNEQFF
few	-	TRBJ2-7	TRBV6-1	TGTGCCAGCCGAGGGGCAGGGATTACCTACGAGCAGTACTTC	CASRGAGITYEQYF
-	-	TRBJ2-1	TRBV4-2	TGTGCCAGCAGCCAAGACCAGGGGACCGGCTCCTACAATGAGCAGTTCTTC	CASSQDQGTGSYNEQFF
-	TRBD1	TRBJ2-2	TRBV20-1	TGCAGTGCTAGACCCCCGGGACAGGGGGCCGGGGAGCTGTTTTTT	CSARPPGQGAGELFF
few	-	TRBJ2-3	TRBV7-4	TGTGCCAGCAGCCGGCAGGGATTATGCTTTATAGATACGCAGTATTTT	CASSRQGLCFIDTQYF
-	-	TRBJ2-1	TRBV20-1	TGCAGTGCTAGTAGGGGATCCCTCAATGAGCAGTTCTTC	CSASRGSLNEQFF
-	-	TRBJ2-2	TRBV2	TGTGCCAGCAGTCGACTAGAAGGAGCCGGGGAGCTGTTTTTT	CASSRLEGAGELFF
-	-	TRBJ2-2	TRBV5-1	TGCGCCAGCAGCCTAATACCGGTAGACACCGGGGAGCTGTTTTTT	CASSLIPVDTGELFF
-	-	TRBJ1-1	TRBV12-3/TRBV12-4	TGTGCCAGCAGTTTCACGGGGGCGCATCGGAACACTGAAGCTTTCTTT	CASSFTGAHRNTEAFF
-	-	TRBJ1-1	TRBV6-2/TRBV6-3	TGTGCCAGCAGTGGGGCCAGAGCGAACACTGAAGCTTTCTTT	CASSGARANTEAFF
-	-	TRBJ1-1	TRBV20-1	TGCAGTGCTAGAGAGGGGGGGCTGGGAGCTTTCTTT	CSAREGGLGAFF
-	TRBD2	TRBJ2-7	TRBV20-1	TGCAGTGTGGGAGGGGTGGCTAGCGGGAGGAGCTCCTACGAGCAGTACTTC	CSVGGVASGRSSYEQYF
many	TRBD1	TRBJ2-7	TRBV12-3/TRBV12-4	TGTGCCAGCAGGGACAGGGTTTCCTACGAGCAGTACTTC	CASRDRVSYEQYF
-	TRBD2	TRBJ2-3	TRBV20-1	TGCAGTGCTAGAGCCGCTAGCGGGAGCACAGATACGCAGTATTTT	CSARAASGSTDTQYF
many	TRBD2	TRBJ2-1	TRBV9	TGTGCCAGCAGCGTAGCTAGCGGGAGACAGCGTGAGCAGTTCTTC	CASSVASGRQREQFF
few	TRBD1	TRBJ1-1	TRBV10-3	TGTGCCATCAACCGAGACAGGGGTCGTAGCACTGAAGCTTTCTTT	CAINRDRGRSTEAFF
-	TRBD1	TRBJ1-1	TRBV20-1	TGCAGTGCTAGAGGTCGGACAGGGGGGACGAACACTGAAGCTTTCTTT	CSARGRTGGTNTEAFF
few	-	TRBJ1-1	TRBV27	TGTGCCAGCTCGGGACCGAACACTGAAGCTTTCTTT	CASSGPNTEAFF
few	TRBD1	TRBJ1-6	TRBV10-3	TGTGCCATCAGTGAGTCGGCACAGGGGGGATATAATTCACCCCTCCACTTT	CAISESAQGGYNSPLHF
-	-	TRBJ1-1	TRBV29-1	TGCAGCGTTGTTGGGGCGATCAAGAACACTGAAGCTTTCTTT	CSVVGAIKNTEAFF
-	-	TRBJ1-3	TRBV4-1	TGCGCCAGCAGCCAAGATTTCTGGCAGGGAGCTACTGGAAACACCATATATTTT	CASSQDFWQGATGNTIYF
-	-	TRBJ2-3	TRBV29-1	TGCAGCGTTGCCTCCCGCGGCACAGATACGCAGTATTTT	CSVASRGTDTQYF
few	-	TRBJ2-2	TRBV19	TGTGCCAGTACTACAGGACAGTCTCCGCGGAACACCGGGGAGCTGTTTTTT	CASTTGQSPRNTGELFF
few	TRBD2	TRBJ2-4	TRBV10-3	TGTGCCATCAGTGGCGGGAGGGCCGACAAAAACATTCAGTACTTC	CAISGGRADKNIQYF
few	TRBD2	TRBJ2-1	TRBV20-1	TGCAGTGCAACTAGCGGGAGGGGGTCCTACAATGAGCAGTTCTTC	CSATSGRGSYNEQFF
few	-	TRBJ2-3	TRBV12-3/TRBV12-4	TGTGCCAGCAGTTTAACGCCCCCAAGGTCTACAGATACGCAGTATTTT	CASSLTPPRSTDTQYF
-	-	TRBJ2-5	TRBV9	TGTGCCAGCAGCTTTGGAGGGAGCAGCCAAGAGACCCAGTACTTC	CASSFGGSSQETQYF
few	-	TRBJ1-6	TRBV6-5	TGTGCCAGCAGTTACACAACCCTCACCAGTTCACCCCTCCACTTT	CASSYTTLTSSPLHF
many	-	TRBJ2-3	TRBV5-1	TGCGCCAGCAGTCGGGGGCGCACAGATACGCAGTATTTT	CASSRGRTDTQYF
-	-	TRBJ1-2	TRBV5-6	TGTGCCAGCAGCTTGGATCCGGGCATGAGCGGCTACACCTTC	CASSLDPGMSGYTF